This entry lists 27 T cell receptor beta chains sequenced from one sample in a study of T cell responses to AZD1222 COVID-19 vaccine. TCRdb's copy holds only in-frame clones and misses some; the assay was immunoSEQ multiplex PCR. Of around 100,000 clones in the sample, around 94% were seen once. The sequences come from peripheral blood, collected on day 0 of AZD1222 vaccination. All receptors come from an adult in good health.

The gene calls are TRBV2 and TRBJ1-1, with a possible D match to TRBD1 (6 bases). Trimming pared 9 bases from V and 4 bases from J, leaving 24 bases between. CDR3 length equals 16 residues. Germline V gives CDR1 SNHLY, CDR2 FYNNEI. Here the CDR3 DNA reads TGTGCCAGTAGACAGGTAGTGTCGCAGGGCGGCACTGAAGCTTTCTTT. Amino acid sequence: CASRQVVSQGGTEAFF. Full variable domain (rest looked up from reference TRBV2 and TRBJ1-1): EPEVTQTPSHQVTQMGQEVILRCVPISNHLYFYWYRQILGQKVEFLVSFYNNEISEKSEIFDDQFSVERPDGSNFTLKIRSTKLEDSAMYFCASRQVVSQGGTEAFFGQGTRLTVV.

The V call is TRBV28, the J call TRBJ2-7, with D maybe TRBD2 (5 bases). This CDR3 has 14 amino acids. Trimming shortened V by 2 bases and J by 5 bases, and 13 bases separated the two germline ends. In germline, CDR1 is MDHEN, CDR2 SYDVKM. The CDR3 here is CASSLPGFMDEQYF. CDR3 in DNA: TGTGCCAGCAGTTTACCGGGGTTTATGGACGAGCAGTACTTC.

The V gene is TRBV5-8, the J gene TRBJ1-5; 8 bases agree with TRBD1. The V segment lost 3 bases and the J segment 5 bases; nucleotides outside the gene matches: 13. The CDR3 is 17 amino acids. The germline V gene encodes CDR1 SGHTS and CDR2 YDEGEE. CDR3 region: CASSSATGVRSYQPQHF. The CDR3 DNA follows: TGTGCCAGCAGCTCAGCGACAGGGGTAAGGAGTTATCAGCCCCAGCATTTT.

The CDR3 sequence is CASSHLFRGATTDTQYF. The CDR3 DNA sequence: TGCGCCAGCAGCCACCTCTTTCGGGGGGCAACCACAGATACGCAGTATTTT. The V and J genes are TRBV4-1 and TRBJ2-3, with D tentatively TRBD2 (7 bases). This CDR3 spans 17 amino acids. Germline CDR1 and CDR2: MGHRA and YSYEKL. V lost 3 bases and J lost 2, with 18 bases in between.

The genes are TRBV7-9 and TRBJ1-1, with unresolved D. The CDR3 runs to 12 residues. With 4 bases removed from V and 1 base from J, the gap between germline ends came to 4 bases. Germline CDR1 reads SEHNR; CDR2 reads FQNEAQ (reference sequence). CDR3 bases: TGTGCCAGCAGCTCCCAGAACACTGAAGCTTTCTTT. Amino acids: CASSSQNTEAFF.

V and J are TRBV5-8 and TRBJ1-1, with D maybe TRBD1 (6 bases). The V and J ends lost 0 bases and 3 bases respectively, with 15 bases between them. The CDR3 is 16 amino acids. CDR1 SGHTS and CDR2 YDEGEE come from the germline V gene. The CDR3 loop is CASSLGTGTIYTEAFF. The CDR3 DNA is TGTGCCAGCAGCTTGGGAACAGGGACTATCTACACTGAAGCTTTCTTT.

The V call is TRBV6-2 or TRBV6-3, the J call TRBJ1-2, with unresolved D. Germline V gene data show CDR1 as MNHEY and CDR2 as SVGEGT. Trimming cost V 6 bases and J 3 bases, with 11 bases left between them. The CDR3 has 13 amino acids. Here the CDR3 DNA reads TGTGCCAGCAGCCATCTAGCCCACTATGGCTACACCTTC. Protein: CASSHLAHYGYTF.

The genes are TRBV4-1 and TRBJ1-5; unclear D gene. Deletions cut 4 bases from V and 0 bases from J, with 10 bases between. The CDR3 extends over 15 amino acids. CDR1 and CDR2 (germline): MGHRA, YSYEKL. This CDR3 reads CASSPRGDSNQPQHF. The CDR3 DNA reads as TGCGCCAGCAGCCCGCGCGGGGATAGCAATCAGCCCCAGCATTTT.

This chain connects TRBV6-2 or TRBV6-3 to TRBJ2-3; TRBD2 agrees at 9 bases. After removal of 6 bases from V and 3 bases from J, the junction contained 7 bases not matched to a gene. The CDR3 extends over 15 amino acids. CDR1 MNHEY and CDR2 SVGEGT come from the germline V gene. Here the CDR3 reads CASRPLAGFTDTQYF. CDR3 nucleotides: TGTGCCAGCAGACCTCTAGCGGGGTTTACAGATACGCAGTATTTT.

The chain combines TRBV5-8 with TRBJ1-1; TRBD1 is a possible D gene (5 bases). The V gene lost 2 bases and the J gene lost 11 bases, with 16 bases spanning the gap. CDR3 length equals 13 residues. Germline loops: CDR1 SGHTS, CDR2 YDEGEE. The CDR3 DNA sequence: TGTGCCAGCAGCTTCAGGGCCCTCCCCGTGGCTTTCTTT. Translation gives CASSFRALPVAFF.

The chain employs TRBV5-1 and TRBJ2-7, with 11 bases matching TRBD2. CDR1 and CDR2 (germline): SGHRS, YFSETQ. The CDR3 runs 15 residues. V trimming: 4 bases; J trimming: 4 bases; junction bases outside the gene matches: 7. CDR3 in amino acids: CASSHTSGSGYEQYF. CDR3 nucleotide sequence: TGCGCCAGCAGCCACACTAGCGGGAGTGGGTACGAGCAGTACTTC.

The chain has TRBV7-2 and TRBJ1-1; D unclear. This CDR3 contains 15 residues. In germline, CDR1 is SGHTA, CDR2 FQGNSA. The V gene lost 3 bases and the J gene lost 5 bases, with 16 bases spanning the gap. CDR3 bases: TGTGCCAGCAGCTTGAGACCGGAAGGGATTACTGAAGCTTTCTTT. Protein sequence: CASSLRPEGITEAFF.

The V call is TRBV7-9, the J call TRBJ1-1; TRBD1 is a possible D gene (5 bases). V lost 2 bases and J 0 bases, leaving 16 bases between the germline ends. This CDR3 is 17 amino acids long. Germline CDR1 and CDR2: SEHNR and FQNEAQ (reference sequence). This CDR3 reads CASSLKSDKRLNTEAFF. The CDR3 coding sequence is TGTGCCAGCAGCTTAAAGTCGGACAAGAGACTGAACACTGAAGCTTTCTTT.

CDR3 in DNA: TGTGCCAGCTCCGATCCCCCCGCGCGAAATGAGCAGTTCTTC. Protein: CASSDPPARNEQFF. The chain links TRBV18 to TRBJ2-1; D gene ambiguous. The V end lost 6 bases, the J end lost 7 bases, and 16 bases lay between the germline ends. The CDR3 contains 14 residues. The germline V gene encodes CDR1 KGHSH and CDR2 LQKENI. Full variable domain (rest looked up from reference TRBV18 and TRBJ2-1): NAGVMQNPRHLVRRRGQEARLRCSPMKGHSHVYWYRQLPEEGLKFMVYLQKENIIDESGMPKERFSAEFPKEGPSILRIQQVVRGDSAAYFCASSDPPARNEQFFGPGTRLTVL.

The chain is built from TRBV4-2 and TRBJ2-1; 8 bases line up with TRBD2. Germline CDR1 LGHNA, CDR2 YNFKEQ. The junction had 8 bases not matched to a gene; V was cut back by 1 base and J by 6 bases. CDR3 size: 16 residues. CDR3 loop: CASSQGAGGYSNEQFF. The CDR3 bases are TGTGCCAGCAGCCAAGGGGCGGGAGGTTACTCCAATGAGCAGTTCTTC.

The chain links TRBV3-1 (or the pseudogene TRBV3-2) to TRBJ2-6, with 7 bases matching TRBD1. Germline V gene sequence: CDR1 LGHDT, CDR2 YNNKEL (reference sequence). V lost 4 bases, J lost 1 base, and 10 bases stayed unmatched. The CDR3 length is 18 residues. CDR3 in amino acids: CASSPHPLQGSGANVLTF. CDR3 coding DNA: TGTGCCAGCAGCCCGCATCCTTTACAGGGGTCTGGGGCCAACGTCCTGACTTTC.

The genes are TRBV5-1 and TRBJ2-1; D perhaps matches TRBD2 (6 bases). V gave up 1 base and J gave up 6 bases, with 14 bases separating them. The CDR3 has 15 residues. Germline V gene data show CDR1 as SGHRS and CDR2 as YFSETQ. CDR3 nucleotides: TGCGCCAGCAGCTTGACCCCGGGAGTGGGCAATGAGCAGTTCTTC. Its translation: CASSLTPGVGNEQFF.

The chain is built from TRBV28 and TRBJ2-5, with no clear D. The germline V gene has CDR1 MDHEN and CDR2 SYDVKM. V was cut by 3 bases and J by 2 bases, with 13 bases left in between. The CDR3 runs 15 residues. The CDR3, as DNA: TGTGCCAGCAGTTTGAGTAGGAAAAAACAAGAGACCCAGTACTTC. It translates to CASSLSRKKQETQYF.

The CDR3: CASSGWTGRETQYF. DNA of the CDR3: TGTGCCAGCAGTGGATGGACAGGGCGGGAGACCCAGTACTTC. V is TRBV28 and J is TRBJ2-5; 8 bases agree with TRBD1. The ends lost 5 bases at V and 5 bases at J; junction bases unmatched: 7. Germline-derived CDR1 and CDR2 are MDHEN and SYDVKM. This CDR3 contains 14 residues.

The V call is TRBV13, the J call TRBJ2-7; TRBD2 aligns across 12 bases. In germline, CDR1 is PRHDT, CDR2 FYEKMQ (reference sequence). This CDR3 is 18 amino acids long. V shed 4 bases and J 3 bases; nucleotides not matched to a gene: 13. The CDR3 nucleotides are TGTGCCAGCAGCTATACTAGCGGGGGGTTCTCCAGGCTCTACGAGCAGTACTTC. It translates to CASSYTSGGFSRLYEQYF.

V is TRBV5-1 and J is TRBJ2-5; D not certain. The CDR3 contains 14 residues. V shed 0 bases and J shed 5 bases, with 11 bases lying between them. From germline, CDR1 is SGHRS and CDR2 YFSETQ. CDR3 sequence (DNA): TGCGCCAGCAGCTTGGCCTTGGGCGCGGAGACCCAGTACTTC. Amino acid sequence: CASSLALGAETQYF.

V gene TRBV11-3 combines with J gene TRBJ2-3; D is possibly TRBD1 (5 bases). Germline V gene lookup returns CDR1 SGHNT and CDR2 YENEEA. The V and J ends lost 4 bases and 3 bases respectively, with 11 bases between them. There are 14 residues in the CDR3. The CDR3 region has the DNA TGTGCCAGCAGCTCCAGGGTGAGGACAGATACGCAGTATTTT. It codes for CASSSRVRTDTQYF.

CDR3: CASSSQKQGGTFGTEAFF. In DNA form, the CDR3 reads TGTGCCAGCAGCTCCCAGAAGCAGGGAGGGACCTTCGGCACTGAAGCTTTCTTT. The chain couples TRBV7-8 to TRBJ1-1, with a weak D call TRBD1 (5 bases). There are 18 residues in the CDR3. V was cut by 4 bases and J by 4 bases, with 25 bases left in between. Germline assignment: CDR1 SGHVS and CDR2 FQNEAQ.

V gene TRBV10-1 combines with J gene TRBJ2-1; tentatively, D is TRBD2 (6 bases). The CDR3 has 15 amino acids. Trimming removed 0 bases at V and 7 bases at J, with 13 bases between. Germline CDR1 is WNHNN and CDR2 is SYGVQD (reference sequence). The CDR3 loop reads CASSESREYRNEQFF. CDR3 coding DNA: TGCGCCAGCAGTGAGTCCCGGGAGTATCGGAATGAGCAGTTCTTC.

The chain is built from TRBV7-2 and TRBJ2-3, with 7 bases fitting TRBD2. This CDR3 region has 16 residues. Germline V lookup: CDR1 SGHTA, CDR2 FQGNSA. V was clipped by 1 base and J by 2 bases; unmatched bases: 6. The DNA for the CDR3 is TGTGCCAGCAGCTTAGACTCAGCGGGGATCACAGATACGCAGTATTTT. It translates to CASSLDSAGITDTQYF.

The CDR3 DNA is TGCGCCAGCAGCCAATGGGGGGGGTCGAGCAATCAGCCCCAGCATTTT. Amino acid sequence: CASSQWGGSSNQPQHF. The rearrangement links TRBV4-1 to TRBJ1-5, with a possible D match to TRBD1 (5 bases). The CDR3 consists of 16 residues. CDR1 is MGHRA, CDR2 YSYEKL, per germline. Trimming shortened V by 2 bases and J by 1 base, and 12 bases separated the two germline ends.

The chain employs TRBV27 and TRBJ2-7; D gene unclear. The CDR3 loop spans 12 amino acids. V was clipped by 6 bases and J by 7 bases, with 13 bases between them. In germline, CDR1 is MNHEY, CDR2 SMNVEV (reference sequence). The CDR3 nucleotides read TGTGCCAGCAGCCACGGCGGTGGAGAGCAGTACTTC. Protein product: CASSHGGGEQYF.